These 6 T cell receptor beta chains share one sample of origin, sequenced in a study of identical twins. MiXCR, applied by TCRdb to the 5' RACE reads, yields one record per CDR3 protein. The sample contains around 680,000 distinct CDR3 sequences, around 8.3% of which appear only once. These same data were also listed under a study on yellow fever vaccine responses in identical twins.

Sequencing was done on a sample of PBMCs. The origin of the receptors is a young woman in good health.

The chain has TRBV7-8 and TRBJ2-4; possibly TRBD2 for D (6 bases). With 1 base removed from V and 1 base from J, the gap between germline ends came to 14 bases. This CDR3 is 17 amino acids long. The germline CDR1 and CDR2 sequences are SGHVS and FQNEAQ. DNA for the CDR3: TGTGCCAGCAGCTTAGAGGCCGGGGGATCCGCCAAAAACATTCAGTACTTC. It specifies CASSLEAGGSAKNIQYF.

The DNA of the CDR3 is TGTGCCAGCAGGCGTGGGGACTATGGCTACACCTTC. Its protein is CASRRGDYGYTF. The chain joins TRBV6-5 to TRBJ1-2; D remains ambiguous. The CDR3 consists of 12 residues. The V end lost 6 bases, the J end lost 3 bases, and 8 bases lay between the germline ends. The germline gives CDR1 MNHEY, CDR2 SVGAGI.

This chain joins TRBV29-1 and TRBJ1-2, with TRBD1 matching 9 bases. CDR3 length equals 13 residues. With V trimmed by 3 bases and J by 7 bases, 6 bases remained unmatched. CDR1 is SQVTM and CDR2 is ANQGSEA in the germline V gene. CDR3 amino acids: CSVERQGVSGYTF. The CDR3 coding sequence is TGCAGCGTTGAGCGACAGGGGGTTAGTGGCTACACCTTC.

V is TRBV4-3 and J is TRBJ2-1, with 9 bases aligning to TRBD2. The CDR3 totals 16 residues. Germline V CDR1 and CDR2: LGHNA, YSLEER. The junction had 3 bases not matched to a gene; V was cut back by 0 bases and J by 3 bases. The CDR3 region is CASSQDATSGYNEQFF. As DNA, the CDR3 is TGCGCCAGCAGCCAAGATGCGACTAGCGGCTACAATGAGCAGTTCTTC.

This clonotype was counted between two and nine times. The chain uses TRBV30 and TRBJ2-3; D remains ambiguous. V lost 5 bases, J lost 2 bases, and 11 bases lay in between. This CDR3 region has 13 residues. Germline CDR1 is GTSNPN and CDR2 is SVGIG (reference sequence). CDR3 nucleotides: TGTGCCTGGGGTGGGCAAATCACAGATACGCAGTATTTT. Translated: CAWGGQITDTQYF.

The rearrangement joins TRBV7-9 to TRBJ2-7; D gene ambiguous. The germline CDR1 and CDR2 sequences are SEHNR and FQNEAQ (reference sequence). CDR3 length: 16 amino acids. Trimming took off 4 bases at V and 1 base at J, with 17 bases between the two ends. The CDR3: CASSYPEGPQSYEQYF. The CDR3 coding sequence is TGTGCCAGCAGCTACCCCGAAGGTCCCCAATCCTACGAGCAGTACTTC.